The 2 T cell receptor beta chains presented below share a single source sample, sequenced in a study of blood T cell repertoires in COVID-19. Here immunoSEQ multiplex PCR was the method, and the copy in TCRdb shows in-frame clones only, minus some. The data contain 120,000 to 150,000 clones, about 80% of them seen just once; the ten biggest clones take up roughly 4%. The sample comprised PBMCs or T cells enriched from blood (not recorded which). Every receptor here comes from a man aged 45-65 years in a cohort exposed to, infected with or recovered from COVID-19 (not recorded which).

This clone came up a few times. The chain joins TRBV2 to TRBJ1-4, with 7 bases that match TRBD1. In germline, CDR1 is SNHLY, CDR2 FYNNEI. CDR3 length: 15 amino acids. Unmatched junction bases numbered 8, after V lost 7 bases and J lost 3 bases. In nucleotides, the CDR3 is TGTGCCAGCACTTTGATGGGACAGTCTAATGAAAAACTGTTTTTT. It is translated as CASTLMGQSNEKLFF.

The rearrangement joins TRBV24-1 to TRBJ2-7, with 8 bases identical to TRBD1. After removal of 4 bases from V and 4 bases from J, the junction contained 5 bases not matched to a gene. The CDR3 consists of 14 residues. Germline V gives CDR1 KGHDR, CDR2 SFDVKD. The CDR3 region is CATSDPDRDYEQYF. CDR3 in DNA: TGTGCCACCAGTGACCCGGACAGGGATTACGAGCAGTACTTC.